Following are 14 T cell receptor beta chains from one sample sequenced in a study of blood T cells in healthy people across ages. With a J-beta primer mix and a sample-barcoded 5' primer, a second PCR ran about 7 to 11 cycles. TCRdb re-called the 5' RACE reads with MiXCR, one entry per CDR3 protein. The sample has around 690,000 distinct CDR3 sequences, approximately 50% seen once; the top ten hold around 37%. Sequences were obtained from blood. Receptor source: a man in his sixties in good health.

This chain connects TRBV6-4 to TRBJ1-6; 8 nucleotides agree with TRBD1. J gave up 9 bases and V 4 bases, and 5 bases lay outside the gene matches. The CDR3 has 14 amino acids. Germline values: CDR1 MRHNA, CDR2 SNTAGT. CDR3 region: CASSAGTGGSPLHF. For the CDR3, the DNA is TGTGCCAGCAGTGCCGGGACAGGTGGTTCACCCCTCCACTTT.

The CDR3 protein is CASSPRDRAETQYF. In DNA form, the CDR3 reads TGTGCCAGCAGTCCCCGGGACAGGGCTGAGACCCAGTACTTC. The chain joins TRBV25-1 to TRBJ2-7, with 9 positions matching TRBD1. The J call may be mistaken, given a closer DNA end match to TRBJ2-5. Germline CDR1 MGHDK, CDR2 SYGVNS. The CDR3 covers 14 residues.

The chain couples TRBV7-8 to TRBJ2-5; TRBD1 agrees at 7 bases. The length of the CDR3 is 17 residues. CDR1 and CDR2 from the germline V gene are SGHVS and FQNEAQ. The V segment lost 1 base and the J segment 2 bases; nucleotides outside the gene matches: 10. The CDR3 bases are TGTGCCAGCAGCTTAGACCCGTACAGGGGTTATCAAGAGACCCAGTACTTC. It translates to CASSLDPYRGYQETQYF.

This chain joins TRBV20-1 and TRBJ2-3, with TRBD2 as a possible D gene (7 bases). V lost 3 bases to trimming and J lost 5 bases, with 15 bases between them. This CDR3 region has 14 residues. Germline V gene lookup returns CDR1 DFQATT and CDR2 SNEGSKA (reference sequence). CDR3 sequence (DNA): TGCAGTGCTAGTAGGGTGGGGGGGCAAGATACGCAGTATTTT. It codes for CSASRVGGQDTQYF.

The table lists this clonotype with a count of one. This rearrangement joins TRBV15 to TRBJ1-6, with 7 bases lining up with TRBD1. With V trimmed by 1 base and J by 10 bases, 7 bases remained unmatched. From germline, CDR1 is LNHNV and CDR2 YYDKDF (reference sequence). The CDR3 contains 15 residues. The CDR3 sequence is CATSRGTGVWSPLHF. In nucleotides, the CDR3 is TGTGCCACCAGCAGAGGTACAGGGGTTTGGTCACCCCTCCACTTT.

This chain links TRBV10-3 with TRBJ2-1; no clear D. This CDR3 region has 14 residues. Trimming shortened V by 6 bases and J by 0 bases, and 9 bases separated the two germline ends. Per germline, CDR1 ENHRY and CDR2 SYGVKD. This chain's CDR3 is CAIRPGSSYNEQFF. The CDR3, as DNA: TGTGCCATCAGGCCCGGCTCCTCCTACAATGAGCAGTTCTTC.

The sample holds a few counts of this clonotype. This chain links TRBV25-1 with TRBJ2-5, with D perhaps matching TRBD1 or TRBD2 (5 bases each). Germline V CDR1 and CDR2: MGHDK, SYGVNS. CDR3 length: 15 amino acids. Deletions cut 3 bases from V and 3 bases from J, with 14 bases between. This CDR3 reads CASSDWGDREETQYF. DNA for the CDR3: TGTGCCAGCAGTGACTGGGGAGACAGAGAAGAGACCCAGTACTTC.

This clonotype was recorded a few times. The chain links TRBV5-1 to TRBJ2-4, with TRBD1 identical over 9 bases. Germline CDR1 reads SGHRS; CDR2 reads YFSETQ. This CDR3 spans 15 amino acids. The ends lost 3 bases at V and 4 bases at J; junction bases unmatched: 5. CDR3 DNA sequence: TGCGCCAGCAGCTGGGGGACAGGGACAAAAAACATTCAGTACTTC. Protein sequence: CASSWGTGTKNIQYF.

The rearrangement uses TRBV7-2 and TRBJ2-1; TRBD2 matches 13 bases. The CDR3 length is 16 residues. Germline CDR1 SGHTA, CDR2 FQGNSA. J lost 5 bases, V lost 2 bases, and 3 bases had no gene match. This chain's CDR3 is CASSLRGTSGDNEQFF. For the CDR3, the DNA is TGTGCCAGCAGCTTAAGGGGGACTAGCGGGGACAATGAGCAGTTCTTC.

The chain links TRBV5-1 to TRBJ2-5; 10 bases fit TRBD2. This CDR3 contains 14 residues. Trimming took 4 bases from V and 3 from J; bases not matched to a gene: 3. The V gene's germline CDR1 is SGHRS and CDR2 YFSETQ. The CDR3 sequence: CASSSSGGKETQYF. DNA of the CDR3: TGCGCCAGCAGCAGTAGCGGGGGGAAAGAGACCCAGTACTTC.

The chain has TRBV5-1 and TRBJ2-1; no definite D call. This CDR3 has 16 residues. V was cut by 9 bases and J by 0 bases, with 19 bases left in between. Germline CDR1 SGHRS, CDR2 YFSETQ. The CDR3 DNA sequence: TGCGCCAACAGTTTAGATCCGGCGAGCTCCTACAATGAGCAGTTCTTC. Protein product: CANSLDPASSYNEQFF.

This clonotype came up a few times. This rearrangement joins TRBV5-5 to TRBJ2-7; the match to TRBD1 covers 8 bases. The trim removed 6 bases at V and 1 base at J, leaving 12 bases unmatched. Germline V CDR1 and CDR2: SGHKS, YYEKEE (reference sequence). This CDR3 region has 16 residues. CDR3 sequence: CASTPTGVIRSYEQYF. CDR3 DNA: TGTGCCAGCACCCCGACAGGGGTGATAAGGTCCTACGAGCAGTACTTC. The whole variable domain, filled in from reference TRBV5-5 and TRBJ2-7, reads DAGVTQSPTHLIKTRGQQVTLRCSPISGHKSVSWYQQVLGQGPQFIFQYYEKEERGRGNFPDRFSARQFPNYSSELNVNALLLGDSALYLCASTPTGVIRSYEQYFGPGTRLTVT.

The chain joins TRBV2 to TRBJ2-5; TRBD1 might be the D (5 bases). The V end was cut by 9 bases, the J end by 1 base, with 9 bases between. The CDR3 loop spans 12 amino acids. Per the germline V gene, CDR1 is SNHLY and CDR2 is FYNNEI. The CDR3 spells CASGTGQETQYF. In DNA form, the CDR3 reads TGTGCCAGTGGAACAGGCCAAGAGACCCAGTACTTC.

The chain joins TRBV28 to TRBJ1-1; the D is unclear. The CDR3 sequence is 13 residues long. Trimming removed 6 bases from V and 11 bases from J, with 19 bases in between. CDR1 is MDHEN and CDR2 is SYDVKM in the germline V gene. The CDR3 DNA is TGTGCCAGCAGCCAGGTCGACCCCAGAGGGGCTTTCTTT. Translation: CASSQVDPRGAFF.